This TCR beta chain originates from a study of control samples from healthy donors and cancer patients (dated by TCRdb to the early 2020s). Turning to this clone: No cognate antigen has been identified for it. The sample holds no much larger clone one base away, and base qualities are not on file.

Receptor amplification or capture employed the immunoSEQ multiplex PCR assay. The table was pulled from immuneACCESS by TCRdb, which kept in-frame rearrangements only. Such tables lose some clones; where checked, under half of the loss comes from unresolved V genes, and the rest has no known cause. The sample table holds more than 75,000 clones, of which over 85% were seen once. The top ten clonotypes cover over 1.5% of the sample. The CDR3 spans 15 residues, from the cysteine through the phenylalanine. Left in the record is the CDR3 DNA by itself, 45 bases read in frame from the first base. V is cut back by 2 bases and J by 0 bases, with 1 base in the junction unmatched. CDR1 SGHRS and CDR2 YFSETQ were looked up in the germline V gene.

Recombination joined TRBV5-1 with TRBJ2-3; TRBD1 matches 9 bases in the middle. Source material: PBMCs. This TCR derives from a woman aged 60 to 75 with head and neck cancer. The nucleotide sequence reads TGCGCCAGCAGCTTAGGACAGGGGAGCACAGATACGCAGTATTTT. This translates into CASSLGQGSTDTQYF. Supplemented by the reference TRBV5-1 and TRBJ2-3 proteins around the CDR3, the complete variable domain is KAGVTQTPRYLIKTRGQQVTLSCSPISGHRSVSWYQQTPGQGLQFLFEYFSETQRNKGNFPGRFSGRQFSNSRSEMNVSTLELGDSALYLCASSLGQGSTDTQYFGPGTRLTVL.